The count of the clone carrying this T cell receptor (beta chain) is one. The record originates from a study of blood T cell repertoires in COVID-19. The data were produced by immunoSEQ multiplex PCR, yet TCRdb's version contains in-frame clones alone and is incomplete. Seen here are approximately 90,000 clones, more than 65% observed once, and the top ten hold approximately 6.3%. Input material: peripheral blood. The receptor's source is a man in his 70s with COVID-19, enrolled during active disease.

The CDR3 sequence is CASSSTTTGGTQYF. In DNA, the CDR3 is TGTGCCAGCAGTTCCACGACCACAGGGGGTACGCAGTATTTT. The chain uses TRBV6-5 and TRBJ2-3, with 8 bases fitting TRBD1. J lost 8 bases, V lost 4 bases, and 8 bases had no gene match. CDR3 length equals 14 residues. From germline, CDR1 is MNHEY and CDR2 SVGAGI.